The T cell receptor (beta chain) described here comes from a study of blood T cell repertoires in COVID-19. This CDR3 comprises 17 residues. V lost 1 base, J lost 4 bases, and 19 bases lay in between. Germline CDR1 is LGHNA and CDR2 is YSLEER. Clones were read by immunoSEQ multiplex PCR, and TCRdb kept only the in-frame ones, dropping some. The sample consists of over 250,000 clones, around 82% of them appearing once. The rearrangement links TRBV4-3 to TRBJ1-1; tentatively, D is TRBD1 (6 bases). The TCR originated in a woman aged 50 to 65 who had recovered from COVID-19. The material sequenced was peripheral blood. The CDR3 DNA reads as TGCGCCAGCAGCCAAGCGGGAGGTGGGGGGCTGAGCACTGAAGCTTTCTTT. It codes for CASSQAGGGGLSTEAFF.